This record covers a single T cell receptor beta chain. As yet, its antigen is unknown. The V gene lost 4 bases and the J gene lost 8 bases, with 24 bases spanning the gap. CDR3 size: 17 residues. CDR1 SGHTA and CDR2 FQGNSA come from the germline V gene. This specimen comes from a study of T cell responses to AZD1222 COVID-19 vaccine. Libraries were prepared by immunoSEQ multiplex PCR; TCRdb keeps only in-frame clonotypes and omits some of them. Among some 150,000 clones listed, about nine tenths were seen once. Broader study findings: Repertoires were obtained only post-peak T cell response.

The genes are TRBV7-2 and TRBJ2-1, with D possibly matching TRBD1 (7 bases). The sample was peripheral blood, taken on day 0 of AZD1222 vaccination. The sequence derives from an adult in good health. CDR3 in DNA: TGTGCCAGCAGCTCCCCCCAGGGGGGATTTCGTATCCATGAGCAGTTCTTC. Protein product: CASSSPQGGFRIHEQFF.